Each of the 27 T cell receptor beta chains below was sequenced from the same sample in a study of blood T cell repertoires in COVID-19 (dated by TCRdb to 2018 to 2020). Library creation used the immunoSEQ multiplex PCR assay. TCRdb took over this immuneACCESS table, retaining in-frame rearrangements with V and J assigned. Such tables are incomplete; in checked studies, under half of the missing clones stem from an unresolved V gene, and the remainder is unexplained. This sample holds about 250,000 clones; 80% to 85% were observed only once. The ten biggest clones cover around 3.6% of the sample. Input material: PBMCs or T cells enriched from blood (not recorded which). The receptors shown here come from a man aged 50 to 59 who had recovered from COVID-19.

The V gene is TRBV3-1 (or the pseudogene TRBV3-2), the J gene TRBJ1-1, with D perhaps matching TRBD1 (5 bases). Germline V gene lookup returns CDR1 LGHDT and CDR2 YNNKEL (reference sequence). CDR3 length: 18 amino acids. Trimming shortened V by 0 bases and J by 0 bases, and 17 bases separated the two germline ends. The CDR3 is CASSQDPVRRDLNTEAFF. As DNA, the CDR3 is TGTGCCAGCAGCCAAGATCCGGTACGTCGGGACTTGAACACTGAAGCTTTCTTT.

The CDR3 protein is CASSRGQGPGYTF. The CDR3 coding sequence is TGTGCCAGCAGCCGAGGACAGGGGCCTGGCTACACCTTC. The V call is TRBV11-2, the J call TRBJ1-2, with TRBD1 matching over 9 bases. Germline assignment: CDR1 SGHAT and CDR2 FQNNGV. Germline trimming cut 5 bases from V and 7 bases from J; bases unmatched to any gene: 5. This CDR3 comprises 13 residues.

This clone was recorded once. The chain joins TRBV4-3 to TRBJ2-3; possibly TRBD1 for D (5 bases). There are 14 residues in the CDR3. Trimming took off 6 bases at V and 3 bases at J, with 13 bases between the two ends. Germline V CDR1 and CDR2: LGHNA, YSLEER. CDR3 DNA: TGCGCCAGCAGGGTAGGGCAGGGTACAGATACGCAGTATTTT. Its protein is CASRVGQGTDTQYF.

V is TRBV9 and J is TRBJ1-1, with D hard to call. Trimming cost V 4 bases and J 0 bases, with 13 bases left between them. The germline V gene encodes CDR1 SGDLS and CDR2 YYNGEE. This CDR3 region has 15 residues. The CDR3, as DNA: TGTGCCAGCAGCCCCCGTGCCCTAATGAACACTGAAGCTTTCTTT. Translated: CASSPRALMNTEAFF.

The CDR3 sequence is CASSLTGGGNQPQHF. CDR3 DNA sequence: TGTGCCAGCAGCCTGACGGGGGGAGGCAATCAGCCCCAGCATTTT. The genes are TRBV7-2 and TRBJ1-5; tentatively, D is TRBD1 (5 bases). Germline lookup yields CDR1 SGHTA and CDR2 FQGNSA. V lost 5 bases and J 2 bases, leaving 13 bases between the germline ends. CDR3 length: 15 residues.

This rearrangement joins TRBV5-6 to TRBJ1-2; 10 nucleotides match TRBD1. CDR1 and CDR2 from the germline V gene are SGHDT and YYEEEE. There are 15 residues in the CDR3. With 4 bases clipped from V and 5 bases from J, the junction kept 8 bases outside the gene matches. DNA of the CDR3: TGTGCCAGCAGCCCGACAGGGGGCGCGGGATATGGCTACACCTTC. Amino acid sequence: CASSPTGGAGYGYTF. The entire variable domain, with the rest obtained from reference TRBV5-6 and TRBJ1-2, is as follows: DAGVTQSPTHLIKTRGQQVTLRCSPKSGHDTVSWYQQALGQGPQFIFQYYEEEERQRGNFPDRFSGHQFPNYSSELNVNALLLGDSALYLCASSPTGGAGYGYTFGSGTRLTVV.

This chain links TRBV28 with TRBJ1-2, with D uncertain. CDR1 MDHEN and CDR2 SYDVKM come from the germline V gene. Trimming cost V 5 bases and J 8 bases, with 9 bases left between them. CDR3 length: 11 residues. CDR3 in DNA: TGTGCCAGCAGTGCGCGTCCGGGCTACACCTTC. Translating it yields CASSARPGYTF.

J is TRBJ2-3 and V is TRBV19; possible D gene TRBD2, 6 bases. V was clipped by 3 bases and J by 0 bases, with 10 bases between them. This CDR3 is 15 amino acids long. From germline, CDR1 is LNHDA and CDR2 SQIVND (reference sequence). In DNA form, the CDR3 reads TGTGCCAGTAGTATGATCCTAGCGAGCACAGATACGCAGTATTTT. It specifies CASSMILASTDTQYF.

J is TRBJ1-1 and V is TRBV3-1 (or the pseudogene TRBV3-2); possible D gene TRBD1, 5 bases. Trimming took off 8 bases at V and 12 bases at J, with 19 bases between the two ends. The CDR3 loop spans 12 amino acids. Germline CDR1 is LGHDT and CDR2 is YNNKEL (reference sequence). The CDR3 region has the DNA TGTGCCAGCGCCAGGTCAGGGTGGTTAACTTTCTTT. This codes for CASARSGWLTFF.

The rearrangement joins TRBV2 to TRBJ2-3, with 9 positions matching TRBD2. Germline CDR1 reads SNHLY; CDR2 reads FYNNEI. This CDR3 region has 18 residues. Losses at the gene ends were 11 bases for V and 0 bases for J; bases not matched to a gene: 18. The CDR3 sequence is CARLRVNSGGTSTDTQYF. DNA of the CDR3: TGTGCCCGGCTCCGGGTAAATAGCGGGGGTACTAGCACAGATACGCAGTATTTT.

The chain combines TRBV19 with TRBJ1-1, with D maybe TRBD1 (5 bases). Germline values: CDR1 LNHDA, CDR2 SQIVND (reference sequence). The CDR3 loop spans 16 amino acids. Trimming cost V 2 bases and J 3 bases, with 16 bases left between them. CDR3 nucleotide sequence: TGTGCCAGTAGTATATGGGGCGGGGGGTTGGACACTGAAGCTTTCTTT. Translated: CASSIWGGGLDTEAFF.

V gene TRBV5-1 combines with J gene TRBJ2-7; TRBD2 aligns across 9 bases. V was clipped by 0 bases and J by 6 bases; unmatched bases: 10. There are 16 residues in the CDR3. The V gene's germline CDR1 is SGHRS and CDR2 YFSETQ. The CDR3 nucleotides are TGCGCCAGCAGCTTGGGTACTTTGGCTAGCGGGATCGAGCAGTACTTC. Residues: CASSLGTLASGIEQYF.

The chain recombines TRBV7-9 with TRBJ1-2; no clear D gene. The CDR3 sequence is 14 residues long. Deletions cut 5 bases from V and 6 bases from J, with 16 bases between. Germline CDR1 is SEHNR and CDR2 is FQNEAQ (reference sequence). CDR3 region: CASSLTAGLDGYTF. The CDR3 nucleotides are TGTGCCAGCAGCCTTACCGCCGGACTTGATGGCTACACCTTC.

This clone was observed a few times. The chain has TRBV27 and TRBJ2-1, with 10 bases fitting TRBD2. With 5 bases clipped from V and 2 bases from J, the junction kept 6 bases outside the gene matches. Germline CDR1 reads MNHEY; CDR2 reads SMNVEV (reference sequence). The CDR3 covers 16 residues. The CDR3 protein is CASSRTSGITYNEQFF. The CDR3 bases are TGTGCCAGCAGTAGAACTAGCGGGATCACCTACAATGAGCAGTTCTTC.

This clone was observed a handful of times. CDR3 protein: CASSLAAEQYF. The CDR3 nucleotides are TGTGCCAGCAGCTTAGCAGCAGAGCAGTACTTC. The V and J genes are TRBV7-2 and TRBJ2-7; unclear D gene. Germline V gene lookup returns CDR1 SGHTA and CDR2 FQGNSA. V lost 0 bases and J lost 7, with 4 bases in between. The CDR3 covers 11 residues. Variable domain in full (rest from reference TRBV7-2 and TRBJ2-7): GAGVSQSPSNKVTEKGKDVELRCDPISGHTALYWYRQSLGQGLEFLIYFQGNSAPDKSGLPSDRFSAERTGGSVSTLTIQRTQQEDSAVYLCASSLAAEQYFGPGTRLTVT.

This chain connects TRBV7-8 to TRBJ2-3; 8 positions agree with TRBD2. J lost 6 bases, V lost 4 bases, and 18 bases had no gene match. Germline lookup yields CDR1 SGHVS and CDR2 FQNEAQ. This CDR3 has 18 amino acids. The CDR3 spells CASSSGEPRGGFVDTQYF. In nucleotides, the CDR3 is TGTGCCAGCAGCTCCGGTGAGCCTCGCGGGGGGTTTGTGGATACGCAGTATTTT.

On this clone itself: One end of the junction fails to match germline, which may point to a read error. CDR3 protein: CASSFRDSEFRF. The DNA for the CDR3 is TGTGCCAGCAGCTTCCGGGACAGTGAATTCCGCTTT. V is TRBV7-2 and J is TRBJ1-6; 7 nucleotides line up with TRBD1. The CDR3 has 12 residues. Germline-derived CDR1 and CDR2 are SGHTA and FQGNSA.

The chain couples TRBV5-1 to TRBJ1-4; TRBD1 agrees at 7 bases. Trimming cost V 0 bases and J 7 bases; bases outside gene matches: 3. CDR1 is SGHRS, CDR2 YFSETQ, per germline. There are 14 residues in the CDR3. CDR3 DNA sequence: TGCGCCAGCAGCTTGGGACAGGGATTTGAAAAACTGTTTTTT. It encodes CASSLGQGFEKLFF. Filled out from reference TRBV5-1 and TRBJ1-4, the complete variable domain reads KAGVTQTPRYLIKTRGQQVTLSCSPISGHRSVSWYQQTPGQGLQFLFEYFSETQRNKGNFPGRFSGRQFSNSRSEMNVSTLELGDSALYLCASSLGQGFEKLFFGSGTQLSVL.

In its sample, this clone was seen once. One junction end does not reproduce the germline sequence, and a read error may be involved. CDR3 in amino acids: CASSFPRYTEAFF. The CDR3 DNA reads as TGTGCTAGCAGCTTCCCCAGGTACACTGAAGCTTTCTTT. The rearrangement uses TRBV7-7 and TRBJ1-1; D ambiguous. Germline CDR1 reads SSHAT; CDR2 reads FNYEAQ (reference sequence). The CDR3 length is 13 residues. The complete variable domain, with remaining parts taken from reference TRBV7-7 and TRBJ1-1, reads GAGVSQSPRYKVTKRGQDVTLRCDPISSHATLYWYQQALGQGPEFLTYFNYEAQPDKSGLPSDRFSAERPEGSISTLTIQRTEQRDSAMYRCASSFPRYTEAFFGQGTRLTVV.

In DNA form, the CDR3 reads TGCGCCAGCAGCTTGGGGCACATGACTATGGGAAACACCATATATTTT. Residues: CASSLGHMTMGNTIYF. The gene calls are TRBV5-1 and TRBJ1-3; D is unresolved. V gave up 0 bases and J gave up 4 bases, with 14 bases separating them. From germline, CDR1 is SGHRS and CDR2 YFSETQ. The CDR3 spans 16 residues.

The chain combines TRBV23-1 with TRBJ1-4; weak D call: TRBD1 (6 bases). TRBV23-1 falls under the ORF class, with uncertain function. V lost 3 bases and J 8 bases, leaving 13 bases between the germline ends. The CDR3 contains 14 residues. In nucleotides, the CDR3 is TGCGCCAGCAGTCAGGTCAGGGGTTGCGAAAAACTGTTTTTT. This translates into CASSQVRGCEKLFF.

This clone was detected only once. The V gene is TRBV28, the J gene TRBJ2-1, with 14 bases matching TRBD2. The CDR3 loop spans 15 amino acids. The germline V gene has CDR1 MDHEN and CDR2 SYDVKM. With 5 bases clipped from V and 7 bases from J, the junction kept 4 bases outside the gene matches. The CDR3 loop reads CASSLTSGRVNEQFF. The CDR3 DNA sequence: TGTGCCAGCAGTCTGACTAGCGGGAGGGTAAATGAGCAGTTCTTC.

This clone was picked up one time. The chain carries TRBV2 and TRBJ2-7, with D possibly being TRBD2 (7 bases). The CDR3 sequence is 15 residues long. V lost 7 bases, J lost 2 bases, and 18 bases lay in between. Per the germline V gene, CDR1 is SNHLY and CDR2 is FYNNEI. The CDR3 protein is CASTPQGLSTYEQYF. The CDR3 DNA is TGTGCCAGCACCCCACAGGGACTAAGTACCTACGAGCAGTACTTC.

J is TRBJ1-2 and V is TRBV7-8; D call uncertain. V shed 3 bases and J shed 1 base, with 9 bases lying between them. This CDR3 has 14 amino acids. Per germline, CDR1 SGHVS and CDR2 FQNEAQ. The DNA of the CDR3 is TGTGCCAGCAGCTTTACCAGGCTTAACTATGGCTACACCTTC. It is translated as CASSFTRLNYGYTF.

The rearrangement links TRBV7-9 to TRBJ2-6; unclear D gene. This CDR3 has 16 residues. V lost 1 base to trimming and J lost 3 bases, with 10 bases between them. Germline lookup yields CDR1 SEHNR and CDR2 FQNEAQ (reference sequence). The CDR3 reads CASSLGVVVGANVLTF. CDR3 DNA: TGTGCCAGCAGCTTAGGAGTCGTCGTTGGGGCCAACGTCCTGACTTTC.

The chain uses TRBV11-3 and TRBJ2-1; D might be TRBD2 (6 bases). Germline CDR1 reads SGHNT; CDR2 reads YENEEA. Trimming removed 3 bases at V and 4 bases at J, with 10 bases between. CDR3 length: 14 amino acids. CDR3 protein: CASSFRGNYNEQFF. The DNA of the CDR3 is TGTGCCAGCAGCTTCCGCGGGAATTACAATGAGCAGTTCTTC.

This sequence joins TRBV24-1 and TRBJ1-2; 10 nucleotides match TRBD1. CDR1 and CDR2 (germline): KGHDR, SFDVKD. CDR3 length: 13 residues. J lost 8 bases, V lost 7 bases, and 6 bases had no gene match. CDR3 in amino acids: CATRTGGAGGYTF. In nucleotides, the CDR3 is TGTGCCACCAGGACAGGGGGCGCCGGGGGCTACACCTTC.